A single sample is the source of the 20 T cell receptor beta chains below, sequenced in a study of cytomegalovirus exposure and HLA in healthy donors. PCR involved 60 Vbeta and 13 Jbeta primers. Some clones are missing from TCRdb's copy, which holds only in-frame ones; the method was immunoSEQ multiplex PCR. Altogether some 170,000 clones are present, about two thirds being singletons, with the ten largest covering 2% to 2.5%. The material sequenced was PBMCs. Source of these receptors: a human donor in good health.

V is TRBV7-9 and J is TRBJ1-6; 8 nucleotides match TRBD1. In germline, CDR1 is SEHNR, CDR2 FQNEAQ (reference sequence). The CDR3 has 15 residues. The V and J ends lost 2 bases and 10 bases, in that order; junction bases with no gene match: 7. In nucleotides, the CDR3 is TGTGCCAGCAGCTTACAGGGGGCCTCGGAGTCACCCCTCCACTTT. Its protein product is CASSLQGASESPLHF.

The J gene is TRBJ2-5, the V gene TRBV10-3; maybe TRBD1 (5 bases). Germline V gene sequence: CDR1 ENHRY, CDR2 SYGVKD. V was shortened by 9 bases and J by 5 bases, with 13 bases between the two germline ends. CDR3 size: 12 residues. The CDR3 loop reads CAIPTANETQYF. The CDR3 DNA sequence: TGTGCCATACCGACAGCAAACGAGACCCAGTACTTC.

The chain employs TRBV6-1 and TRBJ2-7; 8 bases fit TRBD1. Germline V lookup: CDR1 MNHNS, CDR2 SASEGT. The V and J ends lost 4 bases and 2 bases, in that order; junction bases with no gene match: 7. The CDR3 spans 15 residues. Here the CDR3 reads CASSARTGLAYEQYF. The CDR3 DNA sequence: TGTGCCAGCAGTGCGCGGACAGGGCTAGCCTACGAGCAGTACTTC.

The chain has TRBV7-2 and TRBJ2-5; 11 nucleotides align to TRBD2. The junction had 12 bases not matched to a gene; V was cut back by 1 base and J by 11 bases. This CDR3 spans 16 amino acids. CDR1 is SGHTA, CDR2 FQGNSA, per germline. CDR3 coding DNA: TGTGCCAGCAGCTTAGAAGCGGCTAGCGGGGGGAGGGAGCAGTACTTC. Protein: CASSLEAASGGREQYF.

The chain couples TRBV7-2 to TRBJ1-3, with D perhaps TRBD1 (6 bases). The V gene lost 2 bases and the J gene lost 8 bases, with 22 bases spanning the gap. The germline gives CDR1 SGHTA, CDR2 FQGNSA. The CDR3 has 17 residues. In DNA, the CDR3 is TGTGCCAGCAGCTTACGTATTCTACAGGGCTACGGGGACACCATATATTTT. This codes for CASSLRILQGYGDTIYF.

This rearrangement joins TRBV7-8 to TRBJ1-5; tentative D call: TRBD1 (5 bases). CDR1 SGHVS and CDR2 FQNEAQ come from the germline V gene. V lost 5 bases and J lost 1, with 18 bases in between. The CDR3 contains 17 residues. The DNA for the CDR3 is TGTGCCAGCAGCGCCAGGGTGGAAGACAGCAGCAATCAGCCCCAGCATTTT. Protein sequence: CASSARVEDSSNQPQHF. The variable domain in full, with the rest retrieved from reference TRBV7-8 and TRBJ1-5, is GAGVSQSPRYKVAKRGQDVALRCDPISGHVSLFWYQQALGQGPEFLTYFQNEAQLDKSGLPSDRFFAERPEGSVSTLKIQRTQQEDSAVYLCASSARVEDSSNQPQHFGDGTRLSIL.

The chain links TRBV19 to TRBJ1-5, with a tentative D call TRBD1 (5 bases). The CDR3 is 12 amino acids. The germline V and J ends were trimmed by 8 bases and 11 bases, with 16 bases remaining between them. Germline CDR1 reads LNHDA; CDR2 reads SQIVND (reference sequence). The CDR3 sequence: CASGPQGSTQHF. CDR3 DNA sequence: TGTGCCAGTGGGCCCCAGGGTAGCACCCAGCATTTT. Full variable domain (outside the CDR3, taken from reference TRBV19 and TRBJ1-5): DGGITQSPKYLFRKEGQNVTLSCEQNLNHDAMYWYRQDPGQGLRLIYYSQIVNDFQKGDIAEGYSVSREKKESFPLTVTSAQKNPTAFYLCASGPQGSTQHFGDGTRLSIL.

The V and J genes are TRBV6-1 and TRBJ1-5; 10 bases are a match to TRBD1. The V segment lost 2 bases and the J segment 2 bases; nucleotides outside the gene matches: 6. This CDR3 is built from 17 residues. From germline, CDR1 is MNHNS and CDR2 SASEGT. CDR3 region: CASSERQGAKGNQPQHF. The DNA for the CDR3 is TGTGCCAGCAGTGAAAGACAGGGGGCCAAGGGCAATCAGCCCCAGCATTTT.

This chain joins TRBV5-1 and TRBJ2-7; 7 bases agree with TRBD1. The J segment lost 0 bases and the V segment lost 5 bases, leaving 5 bases of the junction unmatched. The length of the CDR3 is 14 residues. Germline V gene lookup returns CDR1 SGHRS and CDR2 YFSETQ. CDR3 protein: CASRNTGDSYEQYF. The CDR3 region has the DNA TGCGCCAGCAGAAATACAGGGGACTCCTACGAGCAGTACTTC.

The chain recombines TRBV5-8 with TRBJ1-5, with 7 bases identical to TRBD1. The V gene end was trimmed by 4 bases and the J gene end by 6 bases; junction bases not matched to a gene: 10. The length of the CDR3 is 15 residues. Germline CDR1 and CDR2: SGHTS and YDEGEE. DNA of the CDR3: TGTGCCAGCAGCCCACCCCGGACAGGATCTCAGCCCCAGCATTTT. Translation gives CASSPPRTGSQPQHF.

This clone was picked up a small number of times. This chain links TRBV7-8 with TRBJ2-1; TRBD2 matches at 9 bases. Looked up from germline, CDR1 is SGHVS and CDR2 is FQNEAQ. The ends lost 2 bases at V and 5 bases at J; junction bases unmatched: 13. The CDR3 contains 18 residues. The CDR3 DNA reads TGTGCCAGCAGCTTAACCCTAGCGGGGCACATACAAGACAATGAGCAGTTCTTC. Translating it yields CASSLTLAGHIQDNEQFF.

This clone has a handful of counts. The CDR3 here is CASSQGQGSHTEAFF. CDR3 bases: TGCGCCAGCAGCCAAGGACAGGGCAGTCACACTGAAGCTTTCTTT. This chain uses TRBV4-3 with TRBJ1-1; TRBD1 matches at 7 bases. Germline values: CDR1 LGHNA, CDR2 YSLEER. The V gene end was trimmed by 1 base and the J gene end by 3 bases; junction bases not matched to a gene: 5. This CDR3 spans 15 amino acids.

This clone came up a few times. The rearrangement links TRBV5-8 to TRBJ2-3; TRBD1 agrees at 9 bases. This CDR3 has 16 amino acids. V was clipped by 0 bases and J by 5 bases; unmatched bases: 7. The germline gives CDR1 SGHTS, CDR2 YDEGEE. The CDR3 sequence is CASSLDGTGLGDTQYF. The CDR3, as DNA: TGTGCCAGCAGCTTGGATGGGACAGGGTTGGGAGATACGCAGTATTTT.

This CDR3 reads CASSRDRGVYEQYF. Written as DNA, the CDR3 is TGTGCCAGCAGCAGGGACAGGGGGGTCTACGAGCAGTACTTC. The chain uses TRBV5-6 and TRBJ2-7, with 11 bases fitting TRBD1. The CDR3 is 14 amino acids. The V and J ends lost 4 bases and 3 bases, in that order; junction bases with no gene match: 3. Germline CDR1 and CDR2: SGHDT and YYEEEE. Supplemented by reference TRBV5-6 and TRBJ2-7, the full variable domain reads DAGVTQSPTHLIKTRGQQVTLRCSPKSGHDTVSWYQQALGQGPQFIFQYYEEEERQRGNFPDRFSGHQFPNYSSELNVNALLLGDSALYLCASSRDRGVYEQYFGPGTRLTVT.

This clone was seen more than once but under ten times. DNA for the CDR3: TGTGCCAGCAGCTTCGACAGTACTAATGAAAAACTGTTTTTT. As protein: CASSFDSTNEKLFF. The chain employs TRBV5-4 and TRBJ1-4, with D possibly being TRBD1 (5 bases). This CDR3 comprises 14 residues. V lost 2 bases and J 2 bases, leaving 7 bases between the germline ends. Germline V gives CDR1 SGHNT, CDR2 YYREEE (reference sequence).

J is TRBJ2-7 and V is TRBV7-2; 9 bases are a match to TRBD2. Germline V lookup: CDR1 SGHTA, CDR2 FQGNSA. With V trimmed by 1 base and J by 2 bases, 3 bases remained unmatched. The CDR3 sequence is 15 residues long. Written as DNA, the CDR3 is TGTGCCAGCAGCTTAGGAGGCGGGGGGGCCTACGAGCAGTACTTC. Translated, it gives CASSLGGGGAYEQYF.

The rearrangement links TRBV6-6 to TRBJ2-5; D ambiguous. The V and J ends lost 5 bases and 5 bases respectively, with 18 bases between them. The CDR3 contains 15 residues. The germline V gene has CDR1 MNHNY and CDR2 SVGAGI (reference sequence). CDR3 nucleotides: TGTGCCAGCAGTACCGAACACAGAACCTGGGAGACCCAGTACTTC. Translation gives CASSTEHRTWETQYF.

In DNA, the CDR3 is TGTGCCAGTAGTATGGCCGGTGGGACAGCCGTACGCGATGAGCAGTTCTTC. Residues: CASSMAGGTAVRDEQFF. This rearrangement joins TRBV19 to TRBJ2-1; TRBD1 matches 7 bases. Per the germline V gene, CDR1 is LNHDA and CDR2 is SQIVND (reference sequence). The trim removed 3 bases at V and 8 bases at J, leaving 16 bases unmatched. The CDR3 is 17 residues long.

The chain uses TRBV6-1 and TRBJ1-1; no definite D call. The length of the CDR3 is 18 residues. The germline V gene has CDR1 MNHNS and CDR2 SASEGT. Trimming took 2 bases from V and 5 from J, leaving 24 bases between them. The CDR3 bases are TGTGCCAGCAGTGAATTGAGGGCGGGATGGGCAAGTGGGACTGAAGCTTTCTTT. Residues: CASSELRAGWASGTEAFF.

The CDR3 spells CASNRGNTEAFF. The CDR3 coding sequence is TGTGCCAGCAATAGAGGGAACACTGAAGCTTTCTTT. The chain is built from TRBV6-5 and TRBJ1-1, with D unclear. Trimming stripped 7 bases from V and 1 base from J, with 7 bases between. Germline assignment: CDR1 MNHEY and CDR2 SVGAGI. The CDR3 has 12 residues.